Listed below are T cell receptor beta chains from one sample, sequenced in a study of cytomegalovirus exposure and HLA in healthy donors. TCRdb keeps only in-frame clones here, not all; method: immunoSEQ multiplex PCR. The sample includes around 120,000 clones, about four fifths of them seen just once. Sequencing was done on a sample of PBMCs. These receptors were collected from a woman aged 45 to 65 in good health and CMV-seropositive. Both conserved end residues are part of each CDR3. A D gene is named only where the DNA matches it firmly. Rows may omit the clone size; those that give it use once, few, many or a size class.

v_call	j_call	d_call	clone_size	cdr3_aa	cdr3_nt
TRBV4-2	TRBJ2-3	TRBD2	.	CASSAHGAGPLGDTQYF	TGTGCCAGCAGCGCCCATGGAGCGGGGCCCTTGGGAGATACGCAGTATTTT
TRBV11-2	TRBJ2-7	TRBD1	once	CASSPPSTGNSYEQYF	TGTGCCAGCAGCCCCCCCTCGACAGGGAACTCCTACGAGCAGTACTTC
TRBV7-2	TRBJ1-5	TRBD1	.	CASSWGQYSNQPRHF	TGTGCCAGCAGCTGGGGACAGTATAGCAATCAGCCCCGGCATTTT
TRBV13	TRBJ2-7	TRBD1	.	CASSSTGGREQYF	TGTGCCAGCAGCTCGACAGGGGGCCGCGAGCAGTACTTC
TRBV13	TRBJ2-3	.	few	CASSLRGSTDTQYF	TGTGCCAGCAGCTTACGGGGTAGCACAGATACGCAGTATTTT
TRBV11-2	TRBJ2-4	.	few	CASSLGEAKNIQYF	TGTGCCAGCAGCTTAGGGGAGGCCAAAAACATTCAGTACTTC
TRBV2	TRBJ1-5	.	.	CASSEASLDQPQHF	TGTGCCAGCAGTGAGGCCTCCCTAGATCAGCCCCAGCATTTT
TRBV5-4	TRBJ2-6	.	.	CASSLVRSGANVLTF	TGTGCCAGCAGCTTGGTCAGGTCTGGGGCCAACGTCCTGACTTTC
TRBV6-6	TRBJ2-5	.	few	CASSYSNSVETQYF	TGTGCCAGCAGTTACTCGAATTCGGTTGAGACCCAGTACTTC
TRBV2	TRBJ1-2	TRBD1	.	CASTNLDRDTF	TGTGCCAGCACCAACTTGGACAGGGACACCTTC
TRBV19	TRBJ2-2	.	.	CASSIDLRGSGELFF	TGTGCCAGTAGTATAGATCTACGAGGGTCCGGGGAGCTGTTTTTT